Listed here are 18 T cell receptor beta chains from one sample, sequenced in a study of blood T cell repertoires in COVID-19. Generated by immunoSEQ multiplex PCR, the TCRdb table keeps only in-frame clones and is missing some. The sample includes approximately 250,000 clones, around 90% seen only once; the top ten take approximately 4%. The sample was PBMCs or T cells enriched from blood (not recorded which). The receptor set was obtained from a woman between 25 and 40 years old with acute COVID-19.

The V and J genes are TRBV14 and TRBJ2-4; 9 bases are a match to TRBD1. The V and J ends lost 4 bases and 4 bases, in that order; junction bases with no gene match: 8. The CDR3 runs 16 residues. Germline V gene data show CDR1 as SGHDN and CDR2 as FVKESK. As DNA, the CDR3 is TGTGCCAGCAGCCGGGGGACAGGGCAACAAAAAAACATTCAGTACTTC. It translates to CASSRGTGQQKNIQYF.

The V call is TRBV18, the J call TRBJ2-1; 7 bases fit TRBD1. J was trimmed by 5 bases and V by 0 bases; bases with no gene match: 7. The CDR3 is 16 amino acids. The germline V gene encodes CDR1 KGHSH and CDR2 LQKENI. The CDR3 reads CASSPPSGTVNNEQFF. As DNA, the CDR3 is TGTGCCAGCTCACCACCTAGTGGGACAGTAAACAATGAGCAGTTCTTC.

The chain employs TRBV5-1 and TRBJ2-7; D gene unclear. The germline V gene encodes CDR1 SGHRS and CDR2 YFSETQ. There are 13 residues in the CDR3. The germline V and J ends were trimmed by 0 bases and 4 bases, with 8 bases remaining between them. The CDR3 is CASSLGFQYEQYF. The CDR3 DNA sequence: TGCGCCAGCAGCTTGGGCTTCCAGTACGAGCAGTACTTC.

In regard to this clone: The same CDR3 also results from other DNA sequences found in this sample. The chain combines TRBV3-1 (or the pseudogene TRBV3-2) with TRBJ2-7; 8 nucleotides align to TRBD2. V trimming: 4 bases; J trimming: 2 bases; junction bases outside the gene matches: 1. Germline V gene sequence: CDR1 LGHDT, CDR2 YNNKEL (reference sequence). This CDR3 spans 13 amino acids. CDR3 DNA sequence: TGTGCCAGCAGCCGAGCGGGGGCCTACGAGCAGTACTTC. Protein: CASSRAGAYEQYF.

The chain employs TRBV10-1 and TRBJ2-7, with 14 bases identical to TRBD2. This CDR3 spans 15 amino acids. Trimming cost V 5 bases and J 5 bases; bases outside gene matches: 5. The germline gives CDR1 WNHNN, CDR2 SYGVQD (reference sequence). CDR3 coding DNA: TGCGCCAGCAGTCTGGGACTAGCGGGAGCCAACGAGCAGTACTTC. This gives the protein CASSLGLAGANEQYF.

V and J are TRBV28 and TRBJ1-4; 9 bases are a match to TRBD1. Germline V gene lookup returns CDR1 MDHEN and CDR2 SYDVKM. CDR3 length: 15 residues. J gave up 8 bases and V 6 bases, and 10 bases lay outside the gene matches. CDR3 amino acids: CASSRGQGRMEKLFF. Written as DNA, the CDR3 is TGTGCCAGCAGCCGCGGACAGGGGAGGATGGAAAAACTGTTTTTT.

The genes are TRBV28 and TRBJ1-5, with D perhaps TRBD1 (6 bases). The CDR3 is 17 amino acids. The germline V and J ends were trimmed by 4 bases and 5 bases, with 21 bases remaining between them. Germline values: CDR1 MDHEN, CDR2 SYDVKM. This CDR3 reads CASSSHPSTGAYQPQHF. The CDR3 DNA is TGTGCCAGCAGTTCCCACCCGTCGACAGGAGCCTATCAGCCCCAGCATTTT.

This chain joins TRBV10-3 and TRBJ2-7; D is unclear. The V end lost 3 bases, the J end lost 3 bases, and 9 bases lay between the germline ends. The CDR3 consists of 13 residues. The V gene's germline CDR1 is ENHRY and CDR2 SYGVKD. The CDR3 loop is CAISDPSYYEQYF. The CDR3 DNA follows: TGTGCCATCAGTGATCCGTCCTACTACGAGCAGTACTTC.

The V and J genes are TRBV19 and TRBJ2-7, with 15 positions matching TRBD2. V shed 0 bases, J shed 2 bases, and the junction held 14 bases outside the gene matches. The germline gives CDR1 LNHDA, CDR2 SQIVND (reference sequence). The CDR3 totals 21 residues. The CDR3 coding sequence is TGTGCCAGTAGTATAGAGCAAAGAAGGACTAGCGGGAGGGCCAGTCCCTACGAGCAGTACTTC. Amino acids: CASSIEQRRTSGRASPYEQYF. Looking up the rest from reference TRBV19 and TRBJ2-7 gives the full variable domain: DGGITQSPKYLFRKEGQNVTLSCEQNLNHDAMYWYRQDPGQGLRLIYYSQIVNDFQKGDIAEGYSVSREKKESFPLTVTSAQKNPTAFYLCASSIEQRRTSGRASPYEQYFGPGTRLTVT.

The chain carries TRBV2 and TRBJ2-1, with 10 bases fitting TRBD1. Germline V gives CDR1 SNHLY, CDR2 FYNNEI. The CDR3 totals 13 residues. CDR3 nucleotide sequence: TGTGTAATGCAATGGGACAGGGGAGATGAGCAGTTCTTC. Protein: CVMQWDRGDEQFF.

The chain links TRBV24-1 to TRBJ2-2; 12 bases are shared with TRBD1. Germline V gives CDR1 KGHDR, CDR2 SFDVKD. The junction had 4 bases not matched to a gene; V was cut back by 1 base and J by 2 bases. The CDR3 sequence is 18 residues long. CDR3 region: CATSDLEGTGGNTGELFF. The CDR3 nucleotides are TGTGCCACCAGTGATTTAGAGGGGACAGGGGGCAACACCGGGGAGCTGTTTTTT.

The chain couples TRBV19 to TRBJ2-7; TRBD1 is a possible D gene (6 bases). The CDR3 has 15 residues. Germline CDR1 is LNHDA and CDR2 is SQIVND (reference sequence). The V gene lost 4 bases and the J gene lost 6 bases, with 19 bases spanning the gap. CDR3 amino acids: CASSTHRDYTAEQYF. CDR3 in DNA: TGTGCCAGTAGTACCCACAGGGATTACACCGCCGAGCAGTACTTC.

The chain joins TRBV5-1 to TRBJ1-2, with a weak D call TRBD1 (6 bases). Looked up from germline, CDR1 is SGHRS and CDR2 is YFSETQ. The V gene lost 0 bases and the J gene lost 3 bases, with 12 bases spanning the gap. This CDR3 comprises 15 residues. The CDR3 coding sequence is TGCGCCAGCAGCTTGGGGTCAGGGGCGGACTATGGCTACACCTTC. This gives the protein CASSLGSGADYGYTF.

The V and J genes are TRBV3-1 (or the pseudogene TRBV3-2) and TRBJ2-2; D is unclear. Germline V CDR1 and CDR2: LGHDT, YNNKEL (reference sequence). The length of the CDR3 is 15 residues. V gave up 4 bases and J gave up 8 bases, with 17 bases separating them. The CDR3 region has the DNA TGTGCCAGCAGCCCCGACACCCCTCGTGGGGGGGAGCTGTTTTTT. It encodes CASSPDTPRGGELFF.

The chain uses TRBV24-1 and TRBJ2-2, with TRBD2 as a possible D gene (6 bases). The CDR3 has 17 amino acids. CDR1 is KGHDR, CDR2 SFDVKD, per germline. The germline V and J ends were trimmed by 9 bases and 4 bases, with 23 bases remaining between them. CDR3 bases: TGTGCCACCCCGAAGGAGGGGCCACAAAGTCCCACCGGGGAGCTGTTTTTT. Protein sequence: CATPKEGPQSPTGELFF.

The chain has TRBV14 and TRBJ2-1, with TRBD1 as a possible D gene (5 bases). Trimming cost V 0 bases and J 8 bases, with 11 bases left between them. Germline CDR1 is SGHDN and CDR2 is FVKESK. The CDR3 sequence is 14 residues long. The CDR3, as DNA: TGTGCCAGCAGCCAAGATGCGGTAGGGGATGAGCAGTTCTTC. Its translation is CASSQDAVGDEQFF.

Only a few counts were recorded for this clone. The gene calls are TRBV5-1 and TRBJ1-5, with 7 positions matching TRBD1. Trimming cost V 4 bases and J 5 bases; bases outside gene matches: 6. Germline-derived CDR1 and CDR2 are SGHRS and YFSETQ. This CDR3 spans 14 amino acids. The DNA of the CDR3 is TGCGCCAGCAGCATGACAGGGAACGATCAGCCCCAGCATTTT. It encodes CASSMTGNDQPQHF. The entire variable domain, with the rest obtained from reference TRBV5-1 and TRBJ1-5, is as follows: KAGVTQTPRYLIKTRGQQVTLSCSPISGHRSVSWYQQTPGQGLQFLFEYFSETQRNKGNFPGRFSGRQFSNSRSEMNVSTLELGDSALYLCASSMTGNDQPQHFGDGTRLSIL.

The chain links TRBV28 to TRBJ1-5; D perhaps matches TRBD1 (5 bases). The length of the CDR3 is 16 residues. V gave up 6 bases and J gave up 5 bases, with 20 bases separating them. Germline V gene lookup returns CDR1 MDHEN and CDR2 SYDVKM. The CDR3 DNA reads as TGTGCCAGCAGCTCTCCGGCAGGGCTTCTATATCAGCCCCAGCATTTT. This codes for CASSSPAGLLYQPQHF.